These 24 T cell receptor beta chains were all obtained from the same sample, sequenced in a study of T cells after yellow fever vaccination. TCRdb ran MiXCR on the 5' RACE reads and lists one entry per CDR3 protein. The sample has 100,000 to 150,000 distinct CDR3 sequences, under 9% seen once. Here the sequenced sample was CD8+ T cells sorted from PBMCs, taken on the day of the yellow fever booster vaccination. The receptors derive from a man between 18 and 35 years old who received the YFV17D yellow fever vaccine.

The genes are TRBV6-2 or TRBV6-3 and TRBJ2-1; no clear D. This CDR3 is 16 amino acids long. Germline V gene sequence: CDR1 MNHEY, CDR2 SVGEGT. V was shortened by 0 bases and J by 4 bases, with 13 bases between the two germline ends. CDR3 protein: CASSYSQQVAYNEQFF. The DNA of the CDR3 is TGTGCCAGCAGTTACTCGCAGCAGGTGGCTTACAATGAGCAGTTCTTC.

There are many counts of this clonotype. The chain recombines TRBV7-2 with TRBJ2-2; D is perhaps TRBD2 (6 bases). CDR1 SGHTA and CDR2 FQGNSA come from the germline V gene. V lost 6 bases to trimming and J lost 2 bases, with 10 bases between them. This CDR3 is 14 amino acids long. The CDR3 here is CASRAGRNTGELFF. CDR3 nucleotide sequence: TGTGCCAGCAGAGCCGGGAGAAACACCGGGGAGCTGTTTTTT.

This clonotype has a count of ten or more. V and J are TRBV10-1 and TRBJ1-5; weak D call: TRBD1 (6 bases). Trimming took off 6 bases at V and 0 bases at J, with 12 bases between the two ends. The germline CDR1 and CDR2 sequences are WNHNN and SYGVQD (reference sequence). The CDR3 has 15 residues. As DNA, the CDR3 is TGCGCCAGCAGGGTACAGGGTTATAGCAATCAGCCCCAGCATTTT. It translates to CASRVQGYSNQPQHF.

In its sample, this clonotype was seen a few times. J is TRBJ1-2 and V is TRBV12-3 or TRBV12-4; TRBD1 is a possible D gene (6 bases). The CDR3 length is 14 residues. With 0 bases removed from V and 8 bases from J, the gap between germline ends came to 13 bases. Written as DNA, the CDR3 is TGTGCCAGCAGTTTAGCGCTGGGGGCTGAGGGCTACACCTTC. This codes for CASSLALGAEGYTF.

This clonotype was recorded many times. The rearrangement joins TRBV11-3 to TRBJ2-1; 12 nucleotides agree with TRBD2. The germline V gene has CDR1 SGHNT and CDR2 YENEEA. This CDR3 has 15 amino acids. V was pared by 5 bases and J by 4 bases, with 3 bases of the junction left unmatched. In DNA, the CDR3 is TGTGCCAGCAGCCAACTAGCGGGGGGATACAATGAGCAGTTCTTC. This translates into CASSQLAGGYNEQFF. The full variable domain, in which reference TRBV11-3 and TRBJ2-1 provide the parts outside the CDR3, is EAGVVQSPRYKIIEKKQPVAFWCNPISGHNTLYWYLQNLGQGPELLIRYENEEAVDDSQLPKDRFSAERLKGVDSTLKIQPAELGDSAVYLCASSQLAGGYNEQFFGPGTRLTVL.

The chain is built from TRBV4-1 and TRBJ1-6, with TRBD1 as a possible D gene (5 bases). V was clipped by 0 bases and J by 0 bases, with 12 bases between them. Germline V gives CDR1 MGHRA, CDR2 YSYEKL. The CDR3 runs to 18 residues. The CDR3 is CASSQDGAGSSYNSPLHF. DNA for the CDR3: TGCGCCAGCAGCCAAGATGGGGCAGGGAGCTCCTATAATTCACCCCTCCACTTT.

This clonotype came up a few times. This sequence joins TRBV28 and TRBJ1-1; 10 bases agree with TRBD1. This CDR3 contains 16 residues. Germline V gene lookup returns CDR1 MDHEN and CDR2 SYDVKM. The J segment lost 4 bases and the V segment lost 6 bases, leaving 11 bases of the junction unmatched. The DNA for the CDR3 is TGTGCCAGCAGGACAGGGGGCCTAGGGTCAGGCACTGAAGCTTTCTTT. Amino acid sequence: CASRTGGLGSGTEAFF.

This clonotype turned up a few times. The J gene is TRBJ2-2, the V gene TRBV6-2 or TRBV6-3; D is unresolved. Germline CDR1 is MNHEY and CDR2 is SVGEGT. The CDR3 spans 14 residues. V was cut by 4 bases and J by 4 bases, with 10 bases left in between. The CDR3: CASSWTASTGELFF. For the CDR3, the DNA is TGTGCCAGCAGTTGGACGGCGAGCACCGGGGAGCTGTTTTTT.

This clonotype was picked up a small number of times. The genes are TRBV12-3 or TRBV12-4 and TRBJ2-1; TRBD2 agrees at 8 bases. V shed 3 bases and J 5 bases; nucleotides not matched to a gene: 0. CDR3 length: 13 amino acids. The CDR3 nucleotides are TGTGCCAGCAGTTTCGGGGGGGACAATGAGCAGTTCTTC. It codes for CASSFGGDNEQFF.

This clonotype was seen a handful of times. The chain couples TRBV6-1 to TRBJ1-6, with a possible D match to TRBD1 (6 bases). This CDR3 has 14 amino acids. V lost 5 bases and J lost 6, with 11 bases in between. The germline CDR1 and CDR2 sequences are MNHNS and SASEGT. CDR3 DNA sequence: TGTGCCAGCAGTTACCCAGGGGCTAATTCACCCCTCCACTTT. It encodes CASSYPGANSPLHF.

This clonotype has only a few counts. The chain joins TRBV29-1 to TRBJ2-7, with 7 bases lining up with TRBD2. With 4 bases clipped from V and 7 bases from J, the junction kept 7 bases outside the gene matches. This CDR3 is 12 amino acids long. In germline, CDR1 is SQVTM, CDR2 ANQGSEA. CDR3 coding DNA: TGCAGCGTTGTGGGGGGGGAGTCAGAGCAGTACGTC. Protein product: CSVVGGESEQYV.

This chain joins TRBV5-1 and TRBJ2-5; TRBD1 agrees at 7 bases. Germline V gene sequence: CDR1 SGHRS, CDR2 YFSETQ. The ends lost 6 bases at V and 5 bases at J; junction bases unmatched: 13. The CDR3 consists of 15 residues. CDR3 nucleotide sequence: TGCGCCAGCAATTCTGGACAGGTCATTCAGGAGACCCAGTACTTC. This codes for CASNSGQVIQETQYF.

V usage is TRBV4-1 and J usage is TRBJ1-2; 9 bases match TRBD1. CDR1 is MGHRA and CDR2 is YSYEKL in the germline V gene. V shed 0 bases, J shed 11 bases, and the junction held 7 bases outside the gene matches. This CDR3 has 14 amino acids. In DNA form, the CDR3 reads TGCGCCAGCAGCCAAGATCCGGGACAGGGTATTTACACCTTC. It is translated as CASSQDPGQGIYTF.

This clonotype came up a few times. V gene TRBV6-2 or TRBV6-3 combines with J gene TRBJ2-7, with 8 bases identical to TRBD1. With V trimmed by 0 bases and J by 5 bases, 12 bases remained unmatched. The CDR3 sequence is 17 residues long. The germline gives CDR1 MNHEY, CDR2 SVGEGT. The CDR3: CASSYSFTQGASDEQYF. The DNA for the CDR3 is TGTGCCAGCAGTTACTCGTTTACTCAGGGGGCTAGCGACGAGCAGTACTTC.

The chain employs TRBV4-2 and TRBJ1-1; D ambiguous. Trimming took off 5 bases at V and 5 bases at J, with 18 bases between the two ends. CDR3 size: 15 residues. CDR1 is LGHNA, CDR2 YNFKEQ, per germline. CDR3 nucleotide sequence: TGTGCCAGCAGCTCCGAGGAGGCCACCATAACTGAAGCTTTCTTT. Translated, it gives CASSSEEATITEAFF.

CDR3 nucleotide sequence: TGTGCCAGCAGTTACCAGGGTGGCTATGGCTACACCTTC. It yields the protein CASSYQGGYGYTF. The chain carries TRBV6-5 and TRBJ1-2, with D maybe TRBD1 (5 bases). The CDR3 covers 13 residues. With 2 bases removed from V and 4 bases from J, the gap between germline ends came to 8 bases. Germline lookup yields CDR1 MNHEY and CDR2 SVGAGI.

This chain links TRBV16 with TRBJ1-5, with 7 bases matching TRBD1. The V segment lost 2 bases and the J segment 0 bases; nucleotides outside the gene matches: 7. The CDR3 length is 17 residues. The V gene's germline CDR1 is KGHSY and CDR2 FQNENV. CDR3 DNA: TGTGCCAGCAGCCAAATTTGGGGACAGTATAGCAATCAGCCCCAGCATTTT. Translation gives CASSQIWGQYSNQPQHF. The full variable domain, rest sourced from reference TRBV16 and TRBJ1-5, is GEEVAQTPKHLVRGEGQKAKLYCAPIKGHSYVFWYQQVLKNEFKFLISFQNENVFDETGMPKERFSAKCLPNSPCSLEIQATKLEDSAVYFCASSQIWGQYSNQPQHFGDGTRLSIL.

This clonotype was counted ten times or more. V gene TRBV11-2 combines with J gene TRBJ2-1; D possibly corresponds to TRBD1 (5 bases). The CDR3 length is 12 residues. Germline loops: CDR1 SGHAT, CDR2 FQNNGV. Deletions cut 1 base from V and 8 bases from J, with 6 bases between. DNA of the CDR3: TGTGCCAGCAGCTTAGGGGGCGATGAGCAGTTCTTC. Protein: CASSLGGDEQFF.

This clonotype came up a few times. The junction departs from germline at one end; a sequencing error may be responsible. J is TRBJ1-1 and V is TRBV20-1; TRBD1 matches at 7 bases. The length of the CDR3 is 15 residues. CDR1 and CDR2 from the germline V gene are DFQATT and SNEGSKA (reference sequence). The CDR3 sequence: CSARGTVGGDTEAFF. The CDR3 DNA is TGCAGTGCCAGAGGGACAGTGGGGGGAGACACTGAAGCTTTCTTT.

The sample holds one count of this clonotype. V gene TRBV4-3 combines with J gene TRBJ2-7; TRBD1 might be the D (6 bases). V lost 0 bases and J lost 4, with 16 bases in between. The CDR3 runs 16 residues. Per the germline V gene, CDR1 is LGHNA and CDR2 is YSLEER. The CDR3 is CASSQDLETGRYEQYF. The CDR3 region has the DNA TGCGCCAGCAGCCAAGATCTAGAGACAGGAAGGTACGAGCAGTACTTC.

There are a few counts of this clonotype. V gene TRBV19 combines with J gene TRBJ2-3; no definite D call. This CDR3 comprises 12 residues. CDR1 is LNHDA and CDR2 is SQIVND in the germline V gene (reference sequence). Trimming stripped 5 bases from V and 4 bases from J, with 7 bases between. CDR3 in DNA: TGTGCCAGTAGTCGGGTAGCAGATACGCAGTATTTT. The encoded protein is CASSRVADTQYF.

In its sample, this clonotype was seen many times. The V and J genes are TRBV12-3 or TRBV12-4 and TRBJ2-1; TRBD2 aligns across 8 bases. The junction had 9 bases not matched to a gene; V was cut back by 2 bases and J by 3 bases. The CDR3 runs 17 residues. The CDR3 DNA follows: TGTGCCAGCAGTTTATATGGCGGGGGGCCTCGCTACAATGAGCAGTTCTTC. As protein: CASSLYGGGPRYNEQFF.

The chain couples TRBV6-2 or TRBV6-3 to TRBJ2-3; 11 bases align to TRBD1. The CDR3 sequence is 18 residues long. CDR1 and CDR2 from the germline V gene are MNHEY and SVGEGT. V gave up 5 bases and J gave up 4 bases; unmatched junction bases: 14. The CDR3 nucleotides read TGTGCCAGCAGTACCACCCAGGTGCGGGACAGGGGGGCAGATACGCAGTATTTT. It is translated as CASSTTQVRDRGADTQYF.

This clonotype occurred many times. This CDR3 reads CASSGQELLAKNIQYF. In nucleotides, the CDR3 is TGTGCCAGCAGCGGACAAGAACTCTTAGCCAAAAACATTCAGTACTTC. V and J are TRBV7-2 and TRBJ2-4; perhaps TRBD1 as D (5 bases). Germline V gives CDR1 SGHTA, CDR2 FQGNSA. This CDR3 is 16 amino acids long. V dropped 5 bases and J dropped 0 bases, with 14 bases sitting between them. The full variable domain, with the rest looked up from reference TRBV7-2 and TRBJ2-4, is GAGVSQSPSNKVTEKGKDVELRCDPISGHTALYWYRQSLGQGLEFLIYFQGNSAPDKSGLPSDRFSAERTGGSVSTLTIQRTQQEDSAVYLCASSGQELLAKNIQYFGAGTRLSVL.